This note documents a single T cell receptor (beta chain) sequence. The data were taken from a study of blood T cell repertoires in COVID-19. The assay was immunoSEQ multiplex PCR, and TCRdb's table has in-frame clones only and misses some. Of fewer than 500,000 clones listed, approximately 90% are singletons. The CDR3 sequence is 13 residues long. Trimming stripped 3 bases from V and 0 bases from J, with 6 bases between. Germline V lookup: CDR1 DFQATT, CDR2 SNEGSKA (reference sequence). Sequenced sample: peripheral blood. The chain employs TRBV20-1 and TRBJ1-3; tentative D call: TRBD1 (5 bases). This clonotype was obtained from a woman in her twenties or thirties with acute or convalescent COVID-19. This CDR3 is CSASTGSGNTIYF. The CDR3, as DNA: TGCAGTGCTAGTACAGGCTCTGGAAACACCATATATTTT.